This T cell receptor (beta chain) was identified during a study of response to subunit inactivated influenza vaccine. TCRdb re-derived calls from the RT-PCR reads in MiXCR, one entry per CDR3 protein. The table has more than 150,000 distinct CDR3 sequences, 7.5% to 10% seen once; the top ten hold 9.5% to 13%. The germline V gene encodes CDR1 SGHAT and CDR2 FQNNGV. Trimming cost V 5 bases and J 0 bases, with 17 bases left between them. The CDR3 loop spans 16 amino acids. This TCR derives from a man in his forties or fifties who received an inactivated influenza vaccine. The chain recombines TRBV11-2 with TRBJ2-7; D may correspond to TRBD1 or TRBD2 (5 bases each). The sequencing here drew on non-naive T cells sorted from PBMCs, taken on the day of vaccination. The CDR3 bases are TGTGCCAGCAGCCATCGACAGCTCGGAGGCTCCTACGAGCAGTACTTC. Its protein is CASSHRQLGGSYEQYF.